This TCR beta chain was obtained from a study of Ad26.COV2.S vaccination and SARS-CoV-2 variants. Overall study: Within the COV1001 Ad26.COV2.S trial arm, the donor was enrolled. Each vaccinee took Ad26.COV2.S intramuscularly, once or twice 56 days apart.

CDR3 length equals 14 residues. J gave up 8 bases and V 4 bases, and 5 bases lay outside the gene matches. Germline V gene data show CDR1 as MGHRA and CDR2 as YSYEKL. Study-level points and caveats: Greater spike-specific TCR breadth was seen in vaccine recipients than in placebo recipients.

Sequencing was performed with immunoSEQ multiplex PCR; in TCRdb, only in-frame clones are kept and a portion is missing. The table lists some 290,000 clones, approximately 86% of them singletons. Treatment noted: 15 to 20 received Ad26.COV2.S at low or high dose, single or two shots; about 5 received placebo; per-sample allocation not given. Sampling was performed 63 days after the first vaccine or placebo injection. What was given as vaccine was an Ad26 vector encoding Wuhan-strain SARS-CoV-2 spike. Comments on this clone: The antigen is unknown.

Sequences were derived from peripheral blood, sampled in a trial of Ad26.COV2.S vaccine versus placebo. The chain links TRBV4-1 to TRBJ2-1; 10 nucleotides align to TRBD1. This TCR came from a person between 18 and 65 years old who received the Ad26.COV2.S COVID-19 vaccine or a placebo. The CDR3: CASSPGQGVDEQFF. CDR3 DNA: TGCGCCAGCAGCCCTGGACAGGGGGTCGATGAGCAGTTCTTC.